These T cell receptor beta chains were read from a single sample in a study of T cells in Graves' hyperthyroidism and ophthalmopathy. TCRdb reprocessed the multiplex PCR reads via MiXCR and lists one record per CDR3 protein. The sample has around 260,000 distinct CDR3 sequences; about 25% are singletons. Sequences were obtained from blood. These receptors came from a middle-aged man with Graves' hyperthyroidism that later progressed to Graves' ophthalmopathy. Both conserved end residues are trimmed from each CDR3. Each record gives: J gene, V gene, CDR3 protein.

>TRBJ1-5|TRBV6-5
ASSYSQVSNQPQH
>TRBJ1-2|TRBV25-1
ASSGGGAYGYT
>TRBJ1-5|TRBV6-2/TRBV6-3
ASSSPTREFGQPQH
>TRBJ2-4|TRBV18
ASSPLGASENIQY
>TRBJ2-7|TRBV27
ASSSQGVSSYEQY
>TRBJ2-7|TRBV4-2
ASSQGIGSSYEQY
>TRBJ2-7|TRBV5-1
ASSYGLAGAVYEQY
>TRBJ1-1|TRBV20-1
SASPTGSEAF
>TRBJ1-2|TRBV5-6
ASSLARDDT
>TRBJ1-2|TRBV25-1
ASSGRGRGLNYGYT
>TRBJ2-4|TRBV6-2/TRBV6-3
ASSLPQRLAKNIQY
>TRBJ2-5|TRBV6-1
ASSELGQETQY
>TRBJ2-5|TRBV5-1
ASSETGFETQY
>TRBJ2-7|TRBV18
ASSPDGRDSYEQY
>TRBJ2-2|TRBV5-1
ASSLSQPPGTGELF
>TRBJ2-7|TRBV28
ASSLSSRSSYEQY
>TRBJ2-5|TRBV25-1
ASRKDDLSETQY
>TRBJ1-2|TRBV4-1
ASRTPGQDYGYT
>TRBJ2-5|TRBV5-4
ASSSTGTGGRETQY
>TRBJ1-1|TRBV29-1
SVEVGLGTEAF
>TRBJ2-7|TRBV28
ASNFGQPVEQY
>TRBJ2-7|TRBV11-1
ASSSTDRGVDEQY
>TRBJ2-5|TRBV29-1
SVREWGQGKGTQY
>TRBJ2-7|TRBV28
ASTHGQGYEQY
>TRBJ1-3|TRBV11-1
ASSLAIAISRGNTIY
>TRBJ2-2|TRBV5-1
ASSLEGAANTGELF
>TRBJ1-2|TRBV4-2
ASSQDLVGRANYGYT
>TRBJ1-2|TRBV9
ASSPRGANGYT